This TCR beta chain emerged from a study of long-term antiretroviral therapy in people with HIV (dated by TCRdb to between 2021 and 2023). Concerning the study at large: The earliest samples were collected about a decade before the 2015 WHO recommendation for immediate ART, when ART was typically delayed until CD4 counts fell. Whether ART initiation and durable HIV suppression were associated with changes in peripheral blood TRB repertoire composition and diversity was tested in a retrospective serial study. The cohort contributed about 200 cryopreserved PBMC samples from fewer than 35 adults with confirmed HIV infection, collected serially over a mean of about six years (range 1-12). Of the roughly 30 participants with HIV, roughly 10 were female. No cross-contamination during QIAcube processing was shown when test extractions of a monoclonal T-cell line were performed alongside about 30 polyclonal samples. What the study reported, not specific to this receptor: Because pre-ART samples had limited cell numbers, unsorted PBMC were profiled rather than sorted CD4+ and CD8+ T cells. At every time point, the repertoire was dominated by expanded TRB clones first identified before ART initiation, although this dominance fluctuated and, in many PLHIV, declined after ART. ART initiation was associated with a significant increase in TRB diversity, but diversity stayed significantly below transplant donor controls even after long-term ART. Compared with controls, HIV repertoires had narrower CDR3 length ranges, and the network structure pointed to an antigen-experienced repertoire that shifted only slightly toward naive after ART. No data were available on ART adherence, viral resistance or therapy changes, limiting inferences about post-ART repertoire changes. The samples span the years 2004 to 2017, and the ART regimens used at that time may not be as effective as current regimens. Because PBMC availability was limited, only the TCR beta chain was sequenced, with no alpha chain pairing.

A distance of 12 bases separates the germline ends of V and J, which lose 1 base and 6 bases respectively. In the germline V gene, CDR1 corresponds to SGDLS and CDR2 to YYNGEE. The CDR3 measures 14 amino acids from cysteine to phenylalanine. The only DNA kept is the CDR3, 42 bases in frame from the first base. The immunoSEQ hsTCRB v3.0 assay was used at survey level resolution for TRB variable region sequencing. TRB sequencing targeted a depth of roughly 40,000-55,000 T-cell genomes per sample. TRB libraries were pooled and sequenced on an Illumina MiSeq using a v3 150-cycle kit. The original pipeline was this. Repertoire analysis was run in R within a reproducible Nextflow workflow that covered QC, data transformation and analysis. LymphoSeq2, an R package for AIRR-Seq data exploration, was used to implement custom analyses. Four samples yielding fewer than 5000 total TRB sequences were excluded, leaving 188 analyzed HIV repertoires. Among the approximately 190 HIV repertoires that were kept, 59 were collected before ART initiation and over 120 were collected after ART initiation. Each repertoire was downsampled to 5000 TRB nucleotide sequences, and summary statistics were averaged across 100 downsampling iterations. The analysis kept only TRB sequences whose CDR3 regions were at least seven amino acids long. Diversity was measured with a Shannon entropy-derived clonality score and the Gini coefficient. In the repertoire networks, any two of the top 5000 CDR3 amino acid sequences were linked whenever the two sequences differed by an edit distance of one. GLIPH2 predicted antigen specificity groups and MHC restriction for TRB CDR3 amino acid sequences. Known CMV, EBV, HIV or tissue antigen associations were flagged by matching CDR3 amino acid sequences against VDJdb and McPAS-TCR. Pre-ART, post-ART and control groups were compared with Wilcoxon signed-rank tests and Holm-Bonferroni correction. Not all clones reach the TCRdb copy of this immuneACCESS table, which keeps in-frame sequences only. Checked studies attribute under half of the gap to unresolved V genes and leave the rest unexplained. That table supplies the V and J calls and clone size; D and trimming were determined from the DNA. For this sample the table gives more than 25,000 clones, of which around 85% were detected only once. The ten most abundant clones make up under 9.5% of the sample.

With respect to this clone: This clone's antigen is unknown. Base qualities were left out, and no much larger clone turns up one base away.

Participants were included only if at least one PBMC sample before ART initiation and at least two post-ART samples were available. Treatment was received in the United States of America by all participants with HIV. Before DNA extraction, cryopreserved samples containing about 0.9-11 million PBMC were thawed and washed. At the time of the earliest PBMC sample, participants with HIV were aged between roughly 20 and 60 years. PBMC samples from each participant spanned 1-4 timepoints before ART initiation and 2-8 timepoints after ART initiation, with a median of 7 samples. For every participant, serial HIV viral load, CD4+ T-cell count, ART history and demographic data were obtained. A Qiagen kit on a QIAcube was used to extract genomic DNA from unsorted PBMC, with samples processed in batches of 12.

The material sequenced was unsorted PBMCs, taken around 5 years before starting antiretroviral therapy. The receptor chain draws on TRBV9 and TRBJ2-3; no D gene is confidently identified. The source of this sequence is a man in his fifties or sixties with HIV. Here is the DNA: TGTGCCAGCAGCGTAATGGTGGCGTGGGATACGCAGTATTTT. It translates to CASSVMVAWDTQYF. Outside the CDR3, residues come from the reference TRBV9 and TRBJ2-3 proteins, so the full variable domain is: DSGVTQTPKHLITATGQRVTLRCSPRSGDLSVYWYQQSLDQGLQFLIQYYNGEERAKGNILERFSAQQFPDLHSELNLSSLELGDSALYFCASSVMVAWDTQYFGPGTRLTVL.